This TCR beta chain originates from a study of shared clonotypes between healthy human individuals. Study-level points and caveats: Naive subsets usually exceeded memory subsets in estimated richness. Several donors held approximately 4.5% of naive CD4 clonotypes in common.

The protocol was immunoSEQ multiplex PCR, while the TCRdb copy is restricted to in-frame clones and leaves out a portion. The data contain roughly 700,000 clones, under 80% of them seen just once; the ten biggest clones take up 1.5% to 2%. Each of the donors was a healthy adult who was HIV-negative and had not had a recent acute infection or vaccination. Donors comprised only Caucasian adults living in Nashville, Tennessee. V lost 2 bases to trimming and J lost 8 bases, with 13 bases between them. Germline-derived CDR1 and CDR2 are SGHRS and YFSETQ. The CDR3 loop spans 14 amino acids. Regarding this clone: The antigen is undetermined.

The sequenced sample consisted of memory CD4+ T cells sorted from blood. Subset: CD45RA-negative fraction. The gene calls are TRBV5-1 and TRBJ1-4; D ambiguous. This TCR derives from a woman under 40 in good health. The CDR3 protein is CASSFGGGGEKLFF. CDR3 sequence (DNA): TGCGCCAGCAGCTTCGGAGGAGGAGGAGAAAAACTGTTTTTT.